The T cell receptor (beta chain) under discussion was sequenced for a study of T cells in Graves' hyperthyroidism and ophthalmopathy. V was shortened by 0 bases and J by 5 bases, with 17 bases between the two germline ends. CDR1 DFQATT and CDR2 SNEGSKA come from the germline V gene (reference sequence). This CDR3 has 16 residues. Researchers took RNA transcripts and amplified the TCR beta CDR3 regions from them. A first-round RT-PCR of the TCR CDR3 used the HTBI primer set. Each CDR3 protein is one row after TCRdb ran MiXCR on the multiplex PCR reads. The sample records hundreds of thousands of distinct CDR3 sequences, 15% being singletons.

This rearrangement joins TRBV20-1 to TRBJ2-4; D assignment may be TRBD1 or TRBD2 (5 bases each). The source of this sequence is a woman in her thirties with Graves' hyperthyroidism. The sample comprised blood. CDR3 loop: CSARDEGAGWENIQYF. The CDR3 DNA sequence: TGCAGTGCTAGAGATGAGGGAGCAGGGTGGGAAAACATTCAGTACTTC.